This T cell receptor beta chain was sequenced during a study of T cell repertoires in cytomegalovirus infection. Study background: Alongside well-studied HLA-B-restricted CMV epitopes, recently identified HLA-C-restricted CMV epitopes were also used. Based on public TCR beta signatures, there were indications of CMV infection and of a matching HLA type. Broader study findings: Frequencies of public TCR beta families were cumulated, and this identified carriers of CMV plus the relevant HLA. It was HLA-C-restricted CMV-specific TCR beta clonotypes that dominated the response ex vivo.

The V end was cut by 6 bases, the J end by 6 bases, with 7 bases between. Germline CDR1 reads DFQATT; CDR2 reads SNEGSKA (reference sequence). This CDR3 is built from 10 residues. TCRdb called the reads again in MiXCR, with one record for every CDR3 protein. The data contain 360,000 or so distinct CDR3 sequences, roughly 34% of them seen just once; the ten biggest clones take up about 13%. As for this clonotype: Its cognate antigen is unknown.

This chain links TRBV20-1 with TRBJ2-3; a weak D match, TRBD2 (5 bases). This TCR was sampled from a human donor in good health (CMV status not recorded). Some clones in this sample may be carry-over from other donors' samples. Sequenced here: cultured PBMCs, sampled from culture after CMV antigen stimulation. The CDR3: CSAWEDTQYF. The DNA for the CDR3 is TGCAGTGCGTGGGAGGATACGCAGTATTTT.